The 14 T cell receptor beta chains below were found in one sample sequenced in a study of blood T cell repertoires in COVID-19. The protocol was immunoSEQ multiplex PCR, while the TCRdb copy is restricted to in-frame clones and leaves out a portion. The sample records some 200,000 clones, around nine tenths being singletons. Sequencing was carried out using peripheral blood. The receptors here all came from a man in his forties or fifties with active or convalescent COVID-19.

Written as DNA, the CDR3 is TGTGCCAGCAGCCAAGATAAGTGGGCCTATGGCTACACCTTC. Translation gives CASSQDKWAYGYTF. The chain has TRBV14 and TRBJ1-2; no clear D. Trimming removed 0 bases at V and 4 bases at J, with 9 bases between. Germline CDR1 and CDR2: SGHDN and FVKESK. CDR3 length: 14 amino acids.

The table lists this clone with a count of one. This CDR3 reads CASSLRLDANTGELFF. CDR3 in DNA: TGTGCCAGCAGCCTACGACTAGACGCGAACACCGGGGAGCTGTTTTTT. V is TRBV4-2 and J is TRBJ2-2, with D possibly TRBD2 on 6 matching bases. CDR3 length: 16 amino acids. The germline V gene has CDR1 LGHNA and CDR2 YNFKEQ. V dropped 4 bases and J dropped 0 bases, with 12 bases sitting between them.

This chain uses TRBV6-5 with TRBJ2-7; D may be TRBD2 (6 bases). Trimming stripped 6 bases from V and 5 bases from J, with 17 bases between. The germline gives CDR1 MNHEY, CDR2 SVGAGI. The CDR3 consists of 14 residues. CDR3 amino acids: CASSWEGRGDEQYF. CDR3 DNA: TGTGCCAGCAGCTGGGAAGGGCGGGGTGACGAGCAGTACTTC.

V usage is TRBV27 and J usage is TRBJ1-1; D remains unclear. Looked up from germline, CDR1 is MNHEY and CDR2 is SMNVEV (reference sequence). The ends were cut back, 1 base at V and 3 bases at J, with 12 bases in the middle. The CDR3 covers 15 residues. The chain's CDR3 is CASSLFLGIHTEAFF. The DNA of the CDR3 is TGTGCCAGCAGTTTATTCCTCGGTATTCACACTGAAGCTTTCTTT.

This chain links TRBV5-4 with TRBJ1-1; tentative D call: TRBD1 (6 bases). CDR1 SGHNT and CDR2 YYREEE come from the germline V gene (reference sequence). The CDR3 runs to 13 residues. Trimming shortened V by 10 bases and J by 2 bases, and 15 bases separated the two germline ends. The CDR3 nucleotides are TGTGCCCTTAGGGGGGGATATAACACTGAAGCTTTCTTT. This sequence encodes CALRGGYNTEAFF.

The rearrangement links TRBV10-3 to TRBJ2-1; 8 bases match TRBD1. The CDR3 totals 15 residues. Trimming took 6 bases from V and 4 from J; bases not matched to a gene: 8. Germline values: CDR1 ENHRY, CDR2 SYGVKD. The CDR3 reads CAIRPGGAGYNEQFF. Written as DNA, the CDR3 is TGTGCCATCAGACCAGGGGGCGCGGGTTACAATGAGCAGTTCTTC.

In the case of this clone: Other DNA sequences from this sample encode an identical CDR3 as well. The rearrangement links TRBV4-2 to TRBJ2-7; weak D call: TRBD2 (5 bases). CDR3 size: 14 residues. V lost 3 bases and J 4 bases, leaving 13 bases between the germline ends. Germline V gives CDR1 LGHNA, CDR2 YNFKEQ. The DNA of the CDR3 is TGTGCCAGCAGCCAGGACTTAGGAAGGTACGAGCAGTACTTC. This translates into CASSQDLGRYEQYF.

This rearrangement joins TRBV7-8 to TRBJ1-5; 7 nucleotides line up with TRBD1. CDR1 is SGHVS, CDR2 FQNEAQ, per germline. Trimming removed 2 bases from V and 0 bases from J; junction bases left unmatched: 7. CDR3 length equals 17 residues. The CDR3 spells CASSLTLGTVSNQPQHF. Written as DNA, the CDR3 is TGTGCCAGCAGCTTAACGCTTGGGACAGTTAGCAATCAGCCCCAGCATTTT.

In DNA, the CDR3 is TGTGCCAGCAGTTATCAGGGGCCCTACGAGCAGTACTTC. Translated: CASSYQGPYEQYF. V and J are TRBV6-5 and TRBJ2-7; maybe TRBD1 (6 bases). Trimming removed 3 bases at V and 2 bases at J, with 8 bases between. This CDR3 contains 13 residues. Germline V gene sequence: CDR1 MNHEY, CDR2 SVGAGI.

In this sample, this clone turned up a few times. This chain joins TRBV2 and TRBJ2-2, with D possibly TRBD2 on 5 matching bases. Trimming pared 8 bases from V and 4 bases from J, leaving 14 bases between. Germline V gene lookup returns CDR1 SNHLY and CDR2 FYNNEI. The CDR3 extends over 14 amino acids. The CDR3 region has the DNA TGTGCCAGCTTGTTGAGGGTGGGCACCGGGGAGCTGTTTTTT. Its protein is CASLLRVGTGELFF.

J is TRBJ1-2 and V is TRBV25-1; perhaps TRBD1 as D (5 bases). From germline, CDR1 is MGHDK and CDR2 SYGVNS. The germline V and J ends were trimmed by 7 bases and 4 bases, with 10 bases remaining between them. This CDR3 has 12 amino acids. CDR3 protein: CASNDRLYGYTF. CDR3 coding DNA: TGTGCCAGCAACGACAGACTCTATGGCTACACCTTC.

The chain has TRBV11-1 and TRBJ1-3; D uncertain. The CDR3 has 16 amino acids. Germline V gene sequence: CDR1 SGHAT, CDR2 FQDESV (reference sequence). The V gene lost 5 bases and the J gene lost 0 bases, with 14 bases spanning the gap. The DNA for the CDR3 is TGTGCCAGCAGCGACTCCTTTTCCCTCTCTGGAAACACCATATATTTT. It yields the protein CASSDSFSLSGNTIYF.

This clone appeared once. The chain is built from TRBV2 and TRBJ2-7, with 16 bases that match TRBD2. Unmatched junction bases numbered 5, after V lost 4 bases and J lost 5 bases. CDR3 length: 16 amino acids. The germline V gene has CDR1 SNHLY and CDR2 FYNNEI. The CDR3 DNA reads as TGTGCCAGCAGTGTCTCGGGGACTAGCGGGAGGGACGAGCAGTACTTC. Its translation is CASSVSGTSGRDEQYF.

The gene calls are TRBV18 and TRBJ2-5; D not resolved. CDR1 and CDR2 from the germline V gene are KGHSH and LQKENI. CDR3 size: 11 residues. Trimming left V 6 bases short and J 3 bases short, with 5 bases between. CDR3 coding DNA: TGTGCCAGCTCCCGAGAAGAGACCCAGTACTTC. Translating it yields CASSREETQYF. The full variable domain, rest sourced from reference TRBV18 and TRBJ2-5, is NAGVMQNPRHLVRRRGQEARLRCSPMKGHSHVYWYRQLPEEGLKFMVYLQKENIIDESGMPKERFSAEFPKEGPSILRIQQVVRGDSAAYFCASSREETQYFGPGTRLLVL.